The source of this T cell receptor beta chain is a study of blood T cell repertoires in COVID-19 (dated by TCRdb to about 2020). Study-wide context: The collaborator samples originated in the United States, Italy and Spain and spanned the acute and convalescent phases of COVID-19. The prospective study material was composed of cDNA or gDNA derived from T cells, B-cell-depleted T cells, or PBMCs. Where available, HLA class I and class II types were obtained from metadata supplied by the sample provider rather than from assay-based typing. The sample metadata nearly always contained a de-identified subject ID, COVID-19 status, age in years and sex. The samples were drawn from the first 160 participants of the ongoing ImmuneRACE study and from 1,254 subjects provided by 6 global collaborators. Deeply sampled blood TCRbeta repertoires from subjects exposed to, actively infected with, or recovered from COVID-19 were included in the dataset. The repertoires were made available in a free public database intended to serve as a resource for research on the immune response to SARS-CoV-2. Findings and caveats that apply to the study as a whole: How much clinical and demographic metadata was included differed by source and by participant, and the metadata was provided uncurated.

Enrolling through a virtual design, the prospective study's participants ranged in age from roughly 18 to 89 years and lived across more than 20 United States geographic areas. In the prospective study, cohorts were assigned on the basis of participant-reported clinical history obtained from a screening survey and a study questionnaire. In the prospective study, mobile phlebotomists collected whole blood, serum and a nasopharyngeal or oropharyngeal swab from each participant. Prospective study participants could optionally give additional blood draws and questionnaires over an approximately two-month period. Prospective study blood samples were shipped either frozen or at room temperature before DNA extraction. Regarding this clone: Its antigen is unknown. The sample holds no much larger clone one base away, and base qualities are not on file.

CDR1 and CDR2 (LGHDT, YNNKEL) derive from the germline V gene (reference sequence). V has 6 bases trimmed and J has 6 bases trimmed; junction bases matching no gene number 5. The CDR3, from cysteine to phenylalanine, totals 14 residues. The DNA shown is the 42-base CDR3, in frame from base 1. The immunoSEQ Assay, a bias-controlled multiplex PCR, was used to amplify TCRbeta CDR3 regions from genomic DNA. The published analysis was carried out like this. Within the assay, amplification of reference gene primers was used to estimate how many nucleated cells each sample contained. To quantify the absolute abundance of each unique TCRbeta CDR3 rearrangement, sequence reads were collapsed and filtered. For each sample, productive Simpson clonality was calculated as the square root of Simpson's diversity index across productive rearrangements. TCRdb holds this immuneACCESS table with in-frame rearrangements only. Some clones are missing; in checked studies, unresolved V genes explain under half, and the rest has no known cause. That table supplies the V and J calls and clone size; D and trimming were determined from the DNA. The table for this sample lists roughly 400,000 clones; over 75% of them were counted only once. The ten largest clones take up 2% to 2.5% of the sample.

The chain couples TRBV3-1 (or the pseudogene TRBV3-2) to TRBJ2-2; 9 junctional bases match TRBD1. The receptor comes from a woman in her forties with acute COVID-19. Sequenced material: PBMCs or T cells enriched from blood (not recorded which). The CDR3 here reads CASSPTGGAGELFF. The nucleotide sequence is given as TGTGCCAGCAGTCCGACAGGGGGGGCCGGGGAGCTGTTTTTT.